This T cell receptor (beta chain) was sequenced during a study of beta chain features in type 1 diabetes. Study conclusions and caveats: The study found fewer insertions and more deletions at VDJ junctions in type 1 diabetes patients.

Investigators reverse transcribed all isolated RNA, so they sequenced expressed TCRB transcripts. Naive, central memory and regulatory T cell samples averaged about 3.57 million immunoSEQ reads each. Here immunoSEQ multiplex PCR was the method, and the copy in TCRdb shows in-frame clones only, minus some. The table includes about 340,000 clones, 6.5% to 10% detected once. This clone was observed many times. The antigen remains undetermined. With 5 bases removed from V and 3 bases from J, the gap between germline ends came to 11 bases. In germline, CDR1 is SGHTA, CDR2 FQGNSA. The CDR3 is 14 residues long.

V gene TRBV7-2 combines with J gene TRBJ2-1; the D gene is possibly TRBD1 (5 bases). Specimen: central memory CD4+ T cells from blood. This TCR derives from a woman between 18 and 30 years old in good health. The CDR3 bases are TGTGCCAGCAGCATAACAGGATACTACAATGAGCAGTTCTTC. It translates to CASSITGYYNEQFF.